The rows below give T cell receptor beta chains drawn from one sample of a study of neurological immune-mediated disorders. TCRdb ran MiXCR on the 5' RACE reads and lists one entry per CDR3 protein. This table has roughly 100,000 distinct CDR3 sequences, 10% to 14% appearing once. The specimen was PBMCs. The receptors here all came from a female donor with HTLV-1-associated myelopathy (HAM/TSP). Both conserved end residues are part of each CDR3. The order of the fields is V gene, clone size, D gene, J gene, CDR3 protein, CDR3 DNA. A D gene is named only where the DNA matches it firmly. Clone size reads once, few, many, or a class if the clone is expanded.

>TRBV5-1|many|-|TRBJ2-5
CASSTLEQETQYF
TGCGCCAGCAGCACCCTAGAACAAGAGACCCAGTACTTC
>TRBV28|many|-|TRBJ1-2
CASSLPGQLGYGYTF
TGTGCCAGCAGTCTCCCAGGGCAGTTGGGGTATGGCTACACCTTC
>TRBV12-3/TRBV12-4|many|-|TRBJ2-1
CASTGRDSEQFF
TGTGCCAGCACCGGCAGGGATAGTGAGCAGTTCTTC
>TRBV12-3/TRBV12-4|few|-|TRBJ2-2
CASRFARNTGELFF
TGTGCCAGCAGGTTCGCCCGGAACACCGGGGAGCTGTTTTTT
>TRBV7-8|many|-|TRBJ1-2
CASSGLYGYTF
TGTGCCAGCAGTGGTCTCTATGGCTACACCTTC
>TRBV20-1|many|-|TRBJ2-1
CSARDPHGEQFF
TGCAGTGCTAGAGATCCTCACGGGGAGCAGTTCTTC
>TRBV5-1|many|TRBD1|TRBJ1-1
CASSQGTGETEAFF
TGCGCCAGCAGCCAGGGGACAGGGGAGACTGAAGCTTTCTTT
>TRBV5-1|many|TRBD1|TRBJ1-2
CASSRTGDNYGYTF
TGCGCCAGCAGCCGGACAGGGGATAACTATGGCTACACCTTC
>TRBV7-9|many|-|TRBJ1-2
CASSLEWGYTF
TGTGCCAGCAGCTTGGAGTGGGGCTACACCTTC
>TRBV7-2|many|TRBD2|TRBJ2-1
CASSPSGGASVYEQFF
TGTGCCAGCAGCCCGTCCGGGGGGGCCAGTGTATATGAGCAGTTCTTC
>TRBV12-3/TRBV12-4|many|-|TRBJ2-2
CASGRGYTGELFF
TGTGCCAGTGGACGGGGGTACACCGGGGAGCTGTTTTTT